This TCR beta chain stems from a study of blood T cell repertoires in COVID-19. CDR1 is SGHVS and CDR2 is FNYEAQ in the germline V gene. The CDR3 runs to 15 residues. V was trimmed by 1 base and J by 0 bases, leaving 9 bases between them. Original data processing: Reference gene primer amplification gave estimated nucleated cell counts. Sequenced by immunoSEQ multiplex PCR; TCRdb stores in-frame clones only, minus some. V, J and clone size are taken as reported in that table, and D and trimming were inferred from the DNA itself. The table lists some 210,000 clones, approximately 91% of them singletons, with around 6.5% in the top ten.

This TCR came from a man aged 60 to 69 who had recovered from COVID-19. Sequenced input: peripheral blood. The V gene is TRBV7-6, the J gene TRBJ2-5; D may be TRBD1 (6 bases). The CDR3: CASSLGQGYQETQYF. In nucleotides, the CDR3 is TGTGCCAGCAGCTTAGGTCAGGGGTACCAAGAGACCCAGTACTTC. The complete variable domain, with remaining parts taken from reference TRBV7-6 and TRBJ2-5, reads GAGVSQSPRYKVTKRGQDVALRCDPISGHVSLYWYRQALGQGPEFLTYFNYEAQQDKSGLPNDRFSAERPEGSISTLTIQRTEQRDSAMYRCASSLGQGYQETQYFGPGTRLLVL.